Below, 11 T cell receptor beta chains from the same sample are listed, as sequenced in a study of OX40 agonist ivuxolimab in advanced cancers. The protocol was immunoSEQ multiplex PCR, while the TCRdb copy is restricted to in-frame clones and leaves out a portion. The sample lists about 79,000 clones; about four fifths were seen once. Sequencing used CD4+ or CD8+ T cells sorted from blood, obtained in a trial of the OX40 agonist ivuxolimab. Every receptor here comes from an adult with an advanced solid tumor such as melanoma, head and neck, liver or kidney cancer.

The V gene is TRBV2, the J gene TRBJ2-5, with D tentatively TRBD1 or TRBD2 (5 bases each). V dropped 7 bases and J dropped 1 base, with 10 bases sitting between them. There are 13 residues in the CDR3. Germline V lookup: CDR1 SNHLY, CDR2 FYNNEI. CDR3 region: CASKRDRQETQYF. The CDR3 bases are TGTGCCAGCAAAAGGGACCGCCAAGAGACCCAGTACTTC.

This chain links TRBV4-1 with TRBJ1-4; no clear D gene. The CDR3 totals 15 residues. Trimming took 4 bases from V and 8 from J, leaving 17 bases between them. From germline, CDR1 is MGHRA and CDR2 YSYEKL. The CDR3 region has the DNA TGCGCCAGCAGCCCAACCGGCGTGGACGGCGAAAAACTGTTTTTT. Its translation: CASSPTGVDGEKLFF.

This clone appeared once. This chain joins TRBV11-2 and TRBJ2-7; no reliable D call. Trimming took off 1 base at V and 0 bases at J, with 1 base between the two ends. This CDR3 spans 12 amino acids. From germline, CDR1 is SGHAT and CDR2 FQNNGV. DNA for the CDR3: TGTGCCAGCAGCTTAGTCTCCTACGAGCAGTACTTC. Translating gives CASSLVSYEQYF. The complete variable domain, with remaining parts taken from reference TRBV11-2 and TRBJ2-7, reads EAGVAQSPRYKIIEKRQSVAFWCNPISGHATLYWYQQILGQGPKLLIQFQNNGVVDDSQLPKDRFSAERLKGVDSTLKIQPAKLEDSAVYLCASSLVSYEQYFGPGTRLTVT.

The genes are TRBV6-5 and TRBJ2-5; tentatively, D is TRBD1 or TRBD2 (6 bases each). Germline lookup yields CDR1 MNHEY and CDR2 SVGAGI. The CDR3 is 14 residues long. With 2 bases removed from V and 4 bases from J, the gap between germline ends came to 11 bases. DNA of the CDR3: TGTGCCAGCAGTTACGGGGGGCGGGGAGAGACCCAGTACTTC. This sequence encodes CASSYGGRGETQYF.

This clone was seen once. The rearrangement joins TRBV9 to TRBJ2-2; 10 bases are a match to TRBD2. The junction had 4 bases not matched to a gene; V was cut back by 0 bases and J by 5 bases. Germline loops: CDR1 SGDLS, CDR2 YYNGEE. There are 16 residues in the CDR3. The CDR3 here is CASSVEGSGGTGELFF. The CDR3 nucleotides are TGTGCCAGCAGCGTAGAGGGTAGCGGGGGGACCGGGGAGCTGTTTTTT. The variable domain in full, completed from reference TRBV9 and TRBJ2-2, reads DSGVTQTPKHLITATGQRVTLRCSPRSGDLSVYWYQQSLDQGLQFLIQYYNGEERAKGNILERFSAQQFPDLHSELNLSSLELGDSALYFCASSVEGSGGTGELFFGEGSRLTVL.

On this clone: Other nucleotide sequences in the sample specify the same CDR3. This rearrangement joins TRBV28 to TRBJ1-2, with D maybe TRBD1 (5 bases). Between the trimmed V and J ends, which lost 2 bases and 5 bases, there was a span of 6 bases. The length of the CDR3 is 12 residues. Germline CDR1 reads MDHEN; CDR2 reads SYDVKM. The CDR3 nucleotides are TGTGCCAGCAGTTTACAGGGATATGGCTACACCTTC. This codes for CASSLQGYGYTF.

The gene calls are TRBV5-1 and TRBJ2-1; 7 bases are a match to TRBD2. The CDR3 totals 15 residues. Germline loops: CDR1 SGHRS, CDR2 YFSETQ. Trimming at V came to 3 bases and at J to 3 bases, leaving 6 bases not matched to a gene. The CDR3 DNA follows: TGCGCCAGCAGCTCGGTCGGGGACTACTACAATGAGCAGTTCTTC. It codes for CASSSVGDYYNEQFF.

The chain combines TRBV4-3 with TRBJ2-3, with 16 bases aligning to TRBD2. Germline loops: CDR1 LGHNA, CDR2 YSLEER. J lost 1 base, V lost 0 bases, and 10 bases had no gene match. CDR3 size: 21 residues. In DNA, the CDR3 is TGCGCCAGCAGCCAAGAACCCCCGGGACTAGCGGGGGGGCGGGGCACAGATACGCAGTATTTT. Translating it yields CASSQEPPGLAGGRGTDTQYF.

CDR3 in DNA: TGTGCCAGCAGCGTGGAAGGGGGTGGACATCGGGGAGGCTACACCTTC. Residues: CASSVEGGGHRGGYTF. This chain connects TRBV5-4 to TRBJ1-2, with D perhaps matching TRBD1 (6 bases). V was trimmed by 4 bases and J by 8 bases, leaving 24 bases between them. Germline V gene sequence: CDR1 SGHNT, CDR2 YYREEE (reference sequence). CDR3 length: 16 amino acids.

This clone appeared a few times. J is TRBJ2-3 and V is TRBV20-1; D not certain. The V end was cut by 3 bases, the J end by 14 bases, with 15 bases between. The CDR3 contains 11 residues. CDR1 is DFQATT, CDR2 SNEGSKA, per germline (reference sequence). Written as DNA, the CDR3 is TGCAGTGCTAGGCCAAGCCTGAGGTCGTATTTT. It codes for CSARPSLRSYF.

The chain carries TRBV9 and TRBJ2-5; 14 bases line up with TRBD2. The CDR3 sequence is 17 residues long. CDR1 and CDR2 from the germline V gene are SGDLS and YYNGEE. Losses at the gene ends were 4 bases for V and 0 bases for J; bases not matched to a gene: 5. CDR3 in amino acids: CASSSGTSGRNQETQYF. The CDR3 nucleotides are TGTGCCAGCAGCTCCGGGACTAGCGGGAGAAACCAAGAGACCCAGTACTTC.